The source of this T cell receptor (beta chain) is a study of OX40 agonist ivuxolimab in advanced cancers. Data came from immunoSEQ multiplex PCR; TCRdb stores just in-frame clones and leaves some out. The sample consists of tens of thousands of clones, 60% to 80% of them appearing once. This CDR3 comprises 14 residues. Germline V gene sequence: CDR1 MGHRA, CDR2 YSYEKL. V was pared by 0 bases and J by 5 bases, with 10 bases between. A few counts support this clone. This chain links TRBV4-1 with TRBJ2-5; D is ambiguous. The sample here was CD4+ or CD8+ T cells sorted from blood, taken in a trial of the OX40 agonist ivuxolimab. The sequence derives from an adult with an advanced solid tumor such as melanoma, head and neck, liver or kidney cancer. For the CDR3, the DNA is TGCGCCAGCAGCCAAGACGATATTCGGGAGACCCAGTACTTC. Protein sequence: CASSQDDIRETQYF.